What follows describes a single T cell receptor beta chain. No antigen is known for it. The sample is drawn from a study of radiotherapy plus CTLA-4 blockade in lung cancer. Study-level findings and limits: The study found tumor-derived TCR clones expanded in blood after radiotherapy plus ipilimumab.

Alongside CTLA-4 blockade with ipilimumab, patients with chemo-refractory metastatic non-small-cell lung cancer received focal radiation. Some clones are missing from TCRdb's copy, which holds only in-frame ones; the method was immunoSEQ multiplex PCR. The sample records fewer than 55,000 clones, roughly three quarters being singletons. Trimming removed 4 bases at V and 5 bases at J, with 21 bases between. This CDR3 is built from 16 residues. Germline values: CDR1 SGHDT, CDR2 YYEEEE. The TCR was taken from a human donor with non-small cell lung cancer whose response to radiotherapy plus ipilimumab could not be evaluated. The sequencing used peripheral blood, collected from a patient treated with radiotherapy plus ipilimumab. This chain joins TRBV5-6 and TRBJ2-5, with D maybe TRBD2 (6 bases). The CDR3 region is CASSPNRLAEWETQYF. Written as DNA, the CDR3 is TGTGCCAGCAGCCCCAACCGGTTAGCGGAATGGGAGACCCAGTACTTC.